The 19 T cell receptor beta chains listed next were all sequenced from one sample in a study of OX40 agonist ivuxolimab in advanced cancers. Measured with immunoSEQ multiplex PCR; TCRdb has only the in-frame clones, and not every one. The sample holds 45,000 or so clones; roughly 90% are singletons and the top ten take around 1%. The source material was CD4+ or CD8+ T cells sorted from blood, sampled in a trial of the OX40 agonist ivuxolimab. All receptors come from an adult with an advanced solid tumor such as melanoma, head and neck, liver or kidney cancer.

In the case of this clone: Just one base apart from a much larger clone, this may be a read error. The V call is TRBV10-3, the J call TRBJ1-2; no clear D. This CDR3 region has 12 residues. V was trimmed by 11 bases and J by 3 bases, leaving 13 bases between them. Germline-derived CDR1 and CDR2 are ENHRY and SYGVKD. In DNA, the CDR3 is TGTGCCTCCTCGGAGGTTGACTATGGCTACACCTTC. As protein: CASSEVDYGYTF.

CDR3 sequence (DNA): TGTGCCAGCAGTCTAAACCCGGGACAGGGGTACGAGCAGTACTTC. Its protein is CASSLNPGQGYEQYF. This sequence joins TRBV6-5 and TRBJ2-7, with 10 bases identical to TRBD1. V lost 5 bases to trimming and J lost 4 bases; unmatched junction nucleotides: 8. Germline V gene lookup returns CDR1 MNHEY and CDR2 SVGAGI. The CDR3 contains 15 residues.

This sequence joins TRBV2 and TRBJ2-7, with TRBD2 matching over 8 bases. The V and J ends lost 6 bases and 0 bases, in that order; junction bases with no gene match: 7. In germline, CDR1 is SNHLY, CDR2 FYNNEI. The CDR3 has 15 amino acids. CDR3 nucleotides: TGTGCCAGCAGATTAACTAGCGGAGGCTCCTACGAGCAGTACTTC. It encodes CASRLTSGGSYEQYF.

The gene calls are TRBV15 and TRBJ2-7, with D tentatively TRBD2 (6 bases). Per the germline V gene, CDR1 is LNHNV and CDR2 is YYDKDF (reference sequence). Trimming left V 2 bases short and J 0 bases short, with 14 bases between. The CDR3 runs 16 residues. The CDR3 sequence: CATSRKQAGSSYEQYF. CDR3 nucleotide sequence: TGTGCCACCAGCAGAAAACAAGCGGGTAGCTCCTACGAGCAGTACTTC.

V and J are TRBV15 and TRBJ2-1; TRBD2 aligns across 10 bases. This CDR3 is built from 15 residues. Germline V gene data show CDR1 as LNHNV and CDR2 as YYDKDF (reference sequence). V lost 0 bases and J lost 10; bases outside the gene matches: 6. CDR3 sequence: CATSRDGTSVPEQFF. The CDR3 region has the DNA TGTGCCACCAGCAGAGATGGGACTAGCGTCCCAGAGCAGTTCTTC.

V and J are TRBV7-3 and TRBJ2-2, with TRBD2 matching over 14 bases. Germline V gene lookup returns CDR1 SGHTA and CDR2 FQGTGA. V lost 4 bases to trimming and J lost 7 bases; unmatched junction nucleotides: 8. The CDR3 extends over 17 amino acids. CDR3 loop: CASSSLGLAGVGGELFF. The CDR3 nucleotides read TGTGCCAGCAGCTCCCTGGGACTAGCGGGAGTTGGCGGGGAGCTGTTTTTT.

The DNA for the CDR3 is TGTGCCAGCAGCCCGTCGGACAGGAAGGGAGATACGCAGTATTTT. Its translation: CASSPSDRKGDTQYF. This chain links TRBV11-1 with TRBJ2-3; 7 nucleotides match TRBD1. The V gene end was trimmed by 5 bases and the J gene end by 5 bases; junction bases not matched to a gene: 10. The germline V gene has CDR1 SGHAT and CDR2 FQDESV (reference sequence). The CDR3 sequence is 15 residues long.

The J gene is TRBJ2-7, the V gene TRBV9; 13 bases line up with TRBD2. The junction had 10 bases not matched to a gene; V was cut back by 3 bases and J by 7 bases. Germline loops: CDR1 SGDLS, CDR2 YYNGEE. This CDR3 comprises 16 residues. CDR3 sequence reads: CASSAGGLAGFWEQYF. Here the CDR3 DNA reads TGTGCCAGCAGCGCAGGGGGACTAGCGGGATTTTGGGAGCAGTACTTC.

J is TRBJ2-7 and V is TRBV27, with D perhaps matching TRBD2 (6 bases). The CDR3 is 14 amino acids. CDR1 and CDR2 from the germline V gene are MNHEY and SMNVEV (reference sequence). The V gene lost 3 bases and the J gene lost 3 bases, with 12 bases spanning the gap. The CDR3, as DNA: TGTGCCAGCAGTTTTTTAGCGGAAAGCTACGAGCAGTACTTC. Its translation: CASSFLAESYEQYF.

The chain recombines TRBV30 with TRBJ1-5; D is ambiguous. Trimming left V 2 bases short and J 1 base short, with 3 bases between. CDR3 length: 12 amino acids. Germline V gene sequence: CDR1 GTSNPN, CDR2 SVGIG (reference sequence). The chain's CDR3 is CAWSPSNQPQHF. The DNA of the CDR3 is TGTGCCTGGAGTCCCAGCAATCAGCCCCAGCATTTT.

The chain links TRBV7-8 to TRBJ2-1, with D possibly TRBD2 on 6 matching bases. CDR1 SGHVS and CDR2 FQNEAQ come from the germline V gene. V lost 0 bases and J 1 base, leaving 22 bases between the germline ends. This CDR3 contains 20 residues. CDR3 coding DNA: TGTGCCAGCAGCTTAGCCATATGGGGCCCAAAGGCGGGGTCCTACAATGAGCAGTTCTTC. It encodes CASSLAIWGPKAGSYNEQFF.

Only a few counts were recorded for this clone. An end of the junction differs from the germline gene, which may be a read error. The CDR3 reads CASSATGGAQFF. The CDR3 DNA reads as TGTGCTAGCAGCGCTACAGGGGGCGCGCAGTTCTTC. The V and J genes are TRBV7-7 and TRBJ2-1, with 9 nucleotides matching TRBD1. The germline CDR1 and CDR2 sequences are SSHAT and FNYEAQ (reference sequence). The CDR3 has 12 residues.

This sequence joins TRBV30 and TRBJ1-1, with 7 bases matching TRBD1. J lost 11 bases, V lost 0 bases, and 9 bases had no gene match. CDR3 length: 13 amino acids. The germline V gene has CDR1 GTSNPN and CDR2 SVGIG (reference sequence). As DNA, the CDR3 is TGTGCCTGGAGTGTACAACAGGGGCTGGGGGCTTTCTTT. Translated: CAWSVQQGLGAFF.

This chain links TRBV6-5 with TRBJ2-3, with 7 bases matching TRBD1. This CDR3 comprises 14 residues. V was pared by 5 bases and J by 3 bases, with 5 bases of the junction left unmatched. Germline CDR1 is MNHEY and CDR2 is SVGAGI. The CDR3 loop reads CASSPDRVTDTQYF. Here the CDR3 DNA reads TGTGCCAGCAGTCCAGACAGGGTTACAGATACGCAGTATTTT.

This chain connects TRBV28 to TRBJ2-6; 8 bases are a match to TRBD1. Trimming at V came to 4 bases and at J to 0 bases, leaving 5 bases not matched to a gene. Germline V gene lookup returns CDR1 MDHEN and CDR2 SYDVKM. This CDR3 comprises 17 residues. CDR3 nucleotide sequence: TGTGCCAGCAGTTCCGACAGGGGATACTCTGGGGCCAACGTCCTGACTTTC. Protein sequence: CASSSDRGYSGANVLTF.

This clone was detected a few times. The CDR3 DNA reads as TGCAGCGTCCGTCTAGGAGAAAAACTGTTTTTT. Translating it yields CSVRLGEKLFF. The genes are TRBV29-1 and TRBJ1-4, with D unresolved. The CDR3 consists of 11 residues. V was shortened by 6 bases and J by 8 bases, with 10 bases between the two germline ends. Germline lookup yields CDR1 SQVTM and CDR2 ANQGSEA.

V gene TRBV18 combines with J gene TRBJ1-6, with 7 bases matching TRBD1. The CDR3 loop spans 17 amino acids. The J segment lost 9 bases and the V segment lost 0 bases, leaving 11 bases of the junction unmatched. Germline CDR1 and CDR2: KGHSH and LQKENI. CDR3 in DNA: TGTGCCAGCTCACCACCGGGGAGACAGGGTAAGTGTTCACCCCTCCACTTT. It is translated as CASSPPGRQGKCSPLHF.

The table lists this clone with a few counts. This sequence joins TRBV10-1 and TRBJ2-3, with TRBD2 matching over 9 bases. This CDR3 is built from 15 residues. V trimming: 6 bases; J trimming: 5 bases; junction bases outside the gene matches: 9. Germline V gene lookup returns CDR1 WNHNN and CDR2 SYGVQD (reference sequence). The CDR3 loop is CASRPGLAQGDTQYF. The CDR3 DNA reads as TGCGCCAGCAGGCCGGGACTAGCACAGGGAGATACGCAGTATTTT.

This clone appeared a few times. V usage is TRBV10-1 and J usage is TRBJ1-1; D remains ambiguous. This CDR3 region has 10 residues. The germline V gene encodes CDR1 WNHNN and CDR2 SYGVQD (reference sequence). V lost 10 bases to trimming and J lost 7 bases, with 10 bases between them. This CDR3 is CATRAGEAFF. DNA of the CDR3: TGCGCCACCCGGGCGGGTGAAGCTTTCTTT.